This entry concerns a single TCR beta chain. What it binds is not known. This entry is derived from a study of T cell responses to AZD1222 COVID-19 vaccine. Study-level results: After the peak T cell response, and only then, were repertoires sampled. Baseline seropositivity characterized only six AZD1222 recipients. Females made up more of the donors, who were largely white British, and clonal diversity may have come out too low.

Assay: immunoSEQ multiplex PCR; the TCRdb copy retains only in-frame clones and omits some. The table lists about 110,000 clones, 92% of them singletons, with 8% to 9.5% in the top ten. The source was peripheral blood, collected 28 days after the second AZD1222 dose. This receptor was obtained from an adult who received the AZD1222 COVID-19 vaccine.

In nucleotides, the CDR3 is TGTGCCAGCTCTCAACCACGATTCGGGGTTACGGACACCGGGGAGCTGTTTTTT. The encoded protein is CASSQPRFGVTDTGELFF. The chain links TRBV18 to TRBJ2-2, with D possibly TRBD2 on 5 matching bases. The CDR3 extends over 18 amino acids. V lost 6 bases, J lost 3 bases, and 23 bases lay in between. Germline lookup yields CDR1 KGHSH and CDR2 LQKENI.